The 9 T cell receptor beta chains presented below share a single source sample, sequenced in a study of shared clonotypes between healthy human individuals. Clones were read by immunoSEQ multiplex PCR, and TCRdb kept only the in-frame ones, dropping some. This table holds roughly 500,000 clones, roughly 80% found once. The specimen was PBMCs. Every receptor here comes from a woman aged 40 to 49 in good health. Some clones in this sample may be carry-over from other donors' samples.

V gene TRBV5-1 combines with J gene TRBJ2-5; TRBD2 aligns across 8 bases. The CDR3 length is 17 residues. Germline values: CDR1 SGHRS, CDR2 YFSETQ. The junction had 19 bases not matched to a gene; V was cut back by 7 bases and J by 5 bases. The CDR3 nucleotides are TGCGCCAGCCGCCCAGGTTTGGCACCGGGACTAGTTGAGACCCAGTACTTC. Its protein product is CASRPGLAPGLVETQYF.

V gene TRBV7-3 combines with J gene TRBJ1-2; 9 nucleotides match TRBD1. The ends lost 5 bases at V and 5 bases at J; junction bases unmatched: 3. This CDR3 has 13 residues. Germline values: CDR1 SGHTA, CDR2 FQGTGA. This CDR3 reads CASSPGQGYGYTF. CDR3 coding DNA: TGTGCCAGCAGCCCTGGACAGGGGTATGGCTACACCTTC.

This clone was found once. CDR3 amino acids: CASSLDGEGYGYTF. The DNA of the CDR3 is TGCGCCAGCAGCTTGGATGGAGAGGGGTATGGCTACACCTTC. V is TRBV5-1 and J is TRBJ1-2; a weak D match, TRBD1 (5 bases). Trimming cost V 0 bases and J 5 bases, with 11 bases left between them. There are 14 residues in the CDR3. The germline gives CDR1 SGHRS, CDR2 YFSETQ.

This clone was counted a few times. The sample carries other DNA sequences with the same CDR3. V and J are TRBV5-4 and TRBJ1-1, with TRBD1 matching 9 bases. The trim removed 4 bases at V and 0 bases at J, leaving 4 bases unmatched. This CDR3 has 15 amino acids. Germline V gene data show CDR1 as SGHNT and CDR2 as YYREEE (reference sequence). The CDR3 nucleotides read TGTGCCAGCAGCACCGGACAGGGGTTGAACACTGAAGCTTTCTTT. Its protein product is CASSTGQGLNTEAFF.

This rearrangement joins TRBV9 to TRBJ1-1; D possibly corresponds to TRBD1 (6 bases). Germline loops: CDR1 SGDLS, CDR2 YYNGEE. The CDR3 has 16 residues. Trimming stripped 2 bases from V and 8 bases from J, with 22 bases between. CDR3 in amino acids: CASSVHPDGGRGEAFF. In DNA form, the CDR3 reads TGTGCCAGCAGCGTCCATCCCGATGGGGGGCGTGGGGAAGCTTTCTTT.

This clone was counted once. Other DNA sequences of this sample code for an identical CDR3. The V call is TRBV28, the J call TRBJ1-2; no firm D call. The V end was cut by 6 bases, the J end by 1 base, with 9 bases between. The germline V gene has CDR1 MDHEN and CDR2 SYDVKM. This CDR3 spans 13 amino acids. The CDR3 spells CASSLGVNYGYTF. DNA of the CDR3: TGTGCCAGCAGCCTCGGGGTTAACTATGGCTACACCTTC.

The CDR3: CASSLASYGSGGETQYF. DNA for the CDR3: TGTGCCAGCAGTCTAGCCTCGTACGGGAGCGGTGGAGAGACCCAGTACTTC. This chain joins TRBV2 and TRBJ2-5, with a tentative D call TRBD2 (6 bases). CDR1 is SNHLY and CDR2 is FYNNEI in the germline V gene. CDR3 length: 17 amino acids. The ends were cut back, 5 bases at V and 4 bases at J, with 23 bases in the middle.

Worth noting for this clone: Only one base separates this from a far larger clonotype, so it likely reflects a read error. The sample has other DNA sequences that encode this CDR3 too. The CDR3 sequence: CASSFLRYSPYEQYF. The CDR3 DNA follows: TGTGCCAGCAGCTTCCTCCGCTACTCACCCTACGAGCAGTACTTC. The chain links TRBV4-2 to TRBJ2-7; unclear D gene. The CDR3 totals 15 residues. The V end lost 5 bases, the J end lost 2 bases, and 16 bases lay between the germline ends. Looked up from germline, CDR1 is LGHNA and CDR2 is YNFKEQ.

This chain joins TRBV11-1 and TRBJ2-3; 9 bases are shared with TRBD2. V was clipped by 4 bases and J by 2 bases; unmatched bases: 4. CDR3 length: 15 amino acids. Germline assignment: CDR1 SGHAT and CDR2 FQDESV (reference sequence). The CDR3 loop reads CASSWASGITDTQYF. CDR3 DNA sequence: TGTGCCAGCAGCTGGGCTAGCGGGATCACAGATACGCAGTATTTT.